Listed below are T cell receptor beta chains from one sample, sequenced in a study of blood T cell repertoires in COVID-19. The assay was immunoSEQ multiplex PCR, and TCRdb's table has in-frame clones only and misses some. The table lists under 150,000 clones, around 81% of them singletons. Source material: peripheral blood. The receptors were gathered from a woman aged 35 to 49 with active or convalescent COVID-19. CDR3s include the opening cysteine and the closing phenylalanine or tryptophan. Fields, in order: CDR3 length, J gene, D gene, clone size, V gene, CDR3 DNA, CDR3 protein. A D gene is named only where the DNA matches it firmly. Clone size is stated in some rows and not others, as once, few, many or a class when expanded.

15 TRBJ1-1 - - TRBV18 TGTGCCAGCTCACCTTCCCCAGGTGGGAACACTGAAGCTTTCTTT CASSPSPGGNTEAFF
14 TRBJ1-2 - - TRBV11-2 TGTGCCAGCAGCTTAGGGGTACAGAACTATGGCTACACCTTC CASSLGVQNYGYTF
18 TRBJ2-5 TRBD2 - TRBV6-7 TGTGCCAGCAGTTATGTCTTGGGGAGGACGGCGGGGGAAGAGACCCAGTACTTC CASSYVLGRTAGEETQYF
14 TRBJ2-1 TRBD1 - TRBV28 TGTGCCAGCACTCTTGGACAGGGATGGACTGAGCAGTTCTTC CASTLGQGWTEQFF
16 TRBJ2-3 - - TRBV5-6 TGTGCCAGCAGCCAGCAGGGCACGACTAGCACAGATACGCAGTATTTT CASSQQGTTSTDTQYF
19 TRBJ1-4 - - TRBV4-3 TGCGCCAGCAGCCAAGATCTTGACAGCTTTACCGTCCCTAATGAAAAACTGTTTTTT CASSQDLDSFTVPNEKLFF
15 TRBJ2-5 TRBD2 - TRBV3-1/TRBV3-2 TGTGCCAGCAGCCTCGGGGGGGCTCTGCAAGAGACCCAGTACTTC CASSLGGALQETQYF
15 TRBJ1-5 TRBD1 - TRBV7-8 TGTGCCAGCAGCTTGGGACAGGGGTTCGCTCAGCCCCAGCATTTT CASSLGQGFAQPQHF
15 TRBJ2-2 TRBD1 - TRBV15 TGTGCCACCAGCATTGACAGGGGGCCCACCGGGGAGCTGTTTTTT CATSIDRGPTGELFF
16 TRBJ2-2 TRBD1 - TRBV5-8 TGTGCCAGCAGCGCCGGGACAGGGGTTCAATCCGGGGAGCTGTTTTTT CASSAGTGVQSGELFF
15 TRBJ1-2 - - TRBV28 TGTGCCAGCAGTTTAAGCCCAGGGGCGAACTATGGCTACACCTTC CASSLSPGANYGYTF
13 TRBJ1-2 - - TRBV7-2 TGTGCCAGCAGCTTAGGGACAGTCTATGGCTACACCTTC CASSLGTVYGYTF
13 TRBJ2-6 - - TRBV28 TGTGCCAGCCGCGCGTCTGGGGCCAACGTCCTGACTTTC CASRASGANVLTF
16 TRBJ1-5 - - TRBV4-1 TGCGCCAGCAGCCAAGCTGAGGGATGGAGCAATCAGCCCCAGCATTTT CASSQAEGWSNQPQHF
14 TRBJ1-3 - - TRBV18 TGTGCCAGCTCACCAGCGGGGCCAGGAAACACCATATATTTT CASSPAGPGNTIYF
14 TRBJ2-3 TRBD2 once TRBV10-1 TGCGCCAGCAGTATTAGCGGGAGCACAGATACGCAGTATTTT CASSISGSTDTQYF
16 TRBJ1-3 - - TRBV7-9 TGTGCCAGCAGTCCAGTGGGGGCTAGTACTGGAAACACCATATATTTT CASSPVGASTGNTIYF
12 TRBJ1-4 TRBD1 - TRBV12-3/TRBV12-4 TGTGCCATAAGACAGGGAAGAGAAAAACTGTTTTTT CAIRQGREKLFF
16 TRBJ1-5 TRBD1 - TRBV19 TGTGCCAGTAGTAAAAAGGACAGGGGCCGCAATCAGCCCCAGCATTTT CASSKKDRGRNQPQHF
13 TRBJ2-5 - few TRBV13 TGTGCCAGCAGCTTCAGGACAGAGGAGACCCAGTACTTC CASSFRTEETQYF
14 TRBJ1-4 - - TRBV28 TGTGCCAGCAGCTTCGGAGGGTCCGGCGAAAAACTGTTTTTT CASSFGGSGEKLFF
13 TRBJ2-7 - - TRBV12-3/TRBV12-4 TGTGCCAGCAGCCGCGGGGACGCCTACGAGCAGTACTTC CASSRGDAYEQYF
17 TRBJ2-3 TRBD2 - TRBV7-2 TGTGCCAGCAGCATAGTGGGGACTAGCGGGAACACAGATACGCAGTATTTT CASSIVGTSGNTDTQYF
15 TRBJ1-2 - - TRBV28 TGTGCCAGCAGTTTTATAGGCCGAGGGTACTATGGCTACACCTTC CASSFIGRGYYGYTF
17 TRBJ1-5 - once TRBV28 TGTGCCAGCAGTTTACTATCTCAGGGGCGAAGCAATCAGCCCCAGCATTTT CASSLLSQGRSNQPQHF
16 TRBJ2-5 TRBD2 - TRBV7-9 TGTGCCAGCAGCTTATTAGCGGGAGGGCCGGGAGAGACCCAGTACTTC CASSLLAGGPGETQYF
16 TRBJ2-3 - - TRBV27 TGTGCCAGCAGTCTCCCGTCAGGGGAAGGCGCAGATACGCAGTATTTT CASSLPSGEGADTQYF
18 TRBJ2-1 TRBD2 - TRBV9 TGTGCCAGCAGCGTAGGCCCTAGCGGGGGTAGAGCCTACAATGAGCAGTTCTTC CASSVGPSGGRAYNEQFF
17 TRBJ2-5 TRBD2 once TRBV10-3 TGTGCCATCAGTGAGAGTGGTAGCGGGAGTGGGCAAGAGACCCAGTACTTC CAISESGSGSGQETQYF
15 TRBJ1-1 - once TRBV5-5 TGTGCCAGCAGCGACCAACCGGGGGGGAACACTGAAGCTTTCTTT CASSDQPGGNTEAFF
13 TRBJ2-3 - - TRBV19 TGTGCCAGTAGTATATCCCCCGGGGATACGCAGTATTTT CASSISPGDTQYF
16 TRBJ1-5 TRBD1 - TRBV7-8 TGTGCCAGCAGCACCCCCACAGGGGGTCAGAATCAGCCCCAGCATTTT CASSTPTGGQNQPQHF
14 TRBJ2-1 - - TRBV29-1 TGCAGCGTTGAAGAACTAGGCGTGTACAATGAGCAGTTCTTC CSVEELGVYNEQFF
13 TRBJ1-4 - few TRBV19 TGTGCCAGTAAGGGGCTGGCTAATGAAAAACTGTTTTTT CASKGLANEKLFF
16 TRBJ2-7 - - TRBV9 TGTGCCAGCAGCGTAGGTTCGTCAGTCGCCGTCCACGAGCAGTACTTC CASSVGSSVAVHEQYF
18 TRBJ1-5 - - TRBV28 TGTGCCAGCAGTTTTTATCGGTTAGGAGTGAGGAGCAATCAGCCCCAGCATTTT CASSFYRLGVRSNQPQHF
11 TRBJ1-2 - - TRBV18 TGTGCCAGCTCACGTAGCTATGGCTACACCTTC CASSRSYGYTF
16 TRBJ1-1 - - TRBV27 TGTGCCAGCAGTTTGTTTTGGGGGCAGTCGAACACTGAAGCTTTCTTT CASSLFWGQSNTEAFF
16 TRBJ2-1 TRBD2 - TRBV28 TGTGCCAGTAATGATCCGGGACTAGCGGGATTCCCCGAGCAGTTCTTC CASNDPGLAGFPEQFF
13 TRBJ1-2 - - TRBV27 TGTGCCAGCAGTTTCTATTCCCACTATGGCTACACCTTC CASSFYSHYGYTF
15 TRBJ2-4 - - TRBV19 TGTGCCAGTACCCCCTTAGGGGGTTCAAAAAACATTCAGTACTTC CASTPLGGSKNIQYF
17 TRBJ1-1 - - TRBV5-5 TGTGCCAGCAGCTCCACTTATGGGGCCAGGGGGAACACTGAAGCTTTCTTT CASSSTYGARGNTEAFF
12 TRBJ1-3 - many TRBV3-1/TRBV3-2 TGTGCCAGCCGGACTGCTGGAAACACCATATATTTT CASRTAGNTIYF
15 TRBJ2-2 TRBD1 - TRBV5-1 TGCGCCAGCAGCTCCCCAGGGGGCAGGGCCGGGGAGCTGTTTTTT CASSSPGGRAGELFF
16 TRBJ2-1 TRBD2 - TRBV5-1 TGCGCCAGCAGCTTGGGGACTAGCGGGGGCCACCATGGGCAGTTCTTC CASSLGTSGGHHGQFF
13 TRBJ1-5 - - TRBV7-9 TGTGCCAGCAGCCAGAGCAGCGATCAGCCCCAGCATTTT CASSQSSDQPQHF
15 TRBJ1-3 TRBD1 - TRBV28 TGTGCCAGCAGTTCTCAGGGGGCGCGGGGAAACACCATATATTTT CASSSQGARGNTIYF
14 TRBJ1-4 - - TRBV2 TGTGCCAGCAGTGAAGCGCAGGGCATTGAAAAACTGTTTTTT CASSEAQGIEKLFF
12 TRBJ1-1 - - TRBV6-1 TGTGCCAGCAGTGAAGTCGGCACTGAAGCTTTCTTT CASSEVGTEAFF
15 TRBJ2-6 TRBD2 - TRBV11-3 TGTGCCAGCAGCCGGGGGGGCTCTGGGGCCAACGTCCTGACTTTC CASSRGGSGANVLTF
16 TRBJ1-5 TRBD1 - TRBV2 TGTGCCAGCAGGGGGACAGGTGTCTTCAGCAATCAGCCCCAGCATTTT CASRGTGVFSNQPQHF